The 14 T cell receptor beta chains below all came from one sample that was sequenced in a study of cytomegalovirus exposure and HLA in healthy donors (TCRdb year 2017). The method behind the library was the immunoSEQ multiplex PCR assay. The multiplex PCR relied on a mix of 60 forward primers for TCR Vbeta segments and 13 reverse primers for TCR Jbeta segments. In its TCRdb copy, this immuneACCESS table keeps in-frame sequences only and misses some clones. Where compared with another copy, unresolved V genes explain less than half of these, and the others have no known cause. The sample table records around 190,000 clones; roughly 85% of these occur just once. The ten biggest clones cover 2% to 2.5% of the sample. Sequencing was performed on PBMCs. The receptors stem from a woman aged 45 to 65 in good health and CMV-seronegative.

This chain connects TRBV13 to TRBJ2-1; a weak D match, TRBD2 (5 bases). The CDR3 is 17 amino acids. Germline CDR1 reads PRHDT; CDR2 reads FYEKMQ (reference sequence). V was clipped by 3 bases and J by 0 bases, with 15 bases between them. The CDR3 region is CASSLWLAQSSYNEQFF. The DNA for the CDR3 is TGTGCCAGCAGCTTGTGGCTAGCCCAGAGCTCCTACAATGAGCAGTTCTTC.

This clone was recorded a few times. The chain combines TRBV19 with TRBJ1-2, with 7 bases lining up with TRBD1. J was trimmed by 5 bases and V by 6 bases; bases with no gene match: 9. Germline CDR1 reads LNHDA; CDR2 reads SQIVND (reference sequence). CDR3 length: 14 amino acids. Written as DNA, the CDR3 is TGTGCCAGTAGGGCATCGGGACAGCGGTATGGCTACACCTTC. It codes for CASRASGQRYGYTF.

The V call is TRBV19, the J call TRBJ1-1; tentatively, D is TRBD1 (6 bases). Trimming took off 5 bases at V and 3 bases at J, with 16 bases between the two ends. The CDR3 runs 15 residues. Germline V CDR1 and CDR2: LNHDA, SQIVND (reference sequence). The CDR3 bases are TGTGCCAGTAGTCCCAGGGGTGGTCGGGACACTGAAGCTTTCTTT. Amino acid sequence: CASSPRGGRDTEAFF.

The rearrangement joins TRBV2 to TRBJ2-2; TRBD2 matches 8 bases. Germline CDR1 SNHLY, CDR2 FYNNEI. J was trimmed by 8 bases and V by 6 bases; bases with no gene match: 14. CDR3 length: 16 amino acids. CDR3 in amino acids: CASRNTGTRKSGELFF. The CDR3 bases are TGTGCCAGCAGGAACACCGGGACTAGAAAGTCTGGGGAGCTGTTTTTT.

The chain uses TRBV10-2 and TRBJ2-1; 7 bases match TRBD2. CDR1 is WSHSY, CDR2 SAAADI, per germline. Trimming took 2 bases from V and 9 from J; bases not matched to a gene: 10. The CDR3 length is 15 residues. The CDR3 reads CASSEGVGGHREQFF. Here the CDR3 DNA reads TGCGCCAGCAGTGAGGGGGTGGGAGGGCATCGTGAGCAGTTCTTC.

This clone was seen only a few times. This chain links TRBV29-1 with TRBJ2-3, with D tentatively TRBD1 (6 bases). CDR3 length: 14 amino acids. Germline V CDR1 and CDR2: SQVTM, ANQGSEA. V was trimmed by 8 bases and J by 0 bases, leaving 15 bases between them. Here the CDR3 reads CSLIQGPSTDTQYF. CDR3 nucleotides: TGCAGCCTGATACAGGGCCCGAGCACAGATACGCAGTATTTT.

The chain recombines TRBV27 with TRBJ2-5; D gene unclear. The CDR3 loop spans 12 amino acids. V was pared by 4 bases and J by 2 bases, with 5 bases between. The germline V gene has CDR1 MNHEY and CDR2 SMNVEV (reference sequence). CDR3 loop: CASSSNQETQYF. For the CDR3, the DNA is TGTGCCAGCAGTTCAAATCAAGAGACCCAGTACTTC.

The V gene is TRBV19, the J gene TRBJ2-2, with D possibly being TRBD1 (5 bases). Germline CDR1 is LNHDA and CDR2 is SQIVND (reference sequence). V lost 3 bases, J lost 4 bases, and 15 bases lay in between. This CDR3 spans 16 amino acids. CDR3 bases: TGTGCCAGTAGTATCCATGGCAGGGATTCCACCGGGGAGCTGTTTTTT. This translates into CASSIHGRDSTGELFF.

The rearrangement uses TRBV5-1 and TRBJ2-7; no clear D gene. The germline V gene encodes CDR1 SGHRS and CDR2 YFSETQ. The V and J ends lost 2 bases and 0 bases respectively, with 9 bases between them. The CDR3 runs 14 residues. CDR3 sequence (DNA): TGCGCCAGCAGCTTTGGCGGCCTCTCCTACGAGCAGTACTTC. Translated: CASSFGGLSYEQYF.

V usage is TRBV7-8 and J usage is TRBJ2-1, with D unresolved. The CDR3 covers 14 residues. Between the trimmed V and J ends, which lost 3 bases and 7 bases, there was a span of 13 bases. CDR1 and CDR2 from the germline V gene are SGHVS and FQNEAQ. This chain's CDR3 is CASSFRPLRNEQFF. CDR3 DNA sequence: TGTGCCAGCAGCTTCCGTCCTCTTCGGAATGAGCAGTTCTTC.

The V gene is TRBV28, the J gene TRBJ1-2, with 12 bases identical to TRBD1. Trimming removed 3 bases from V and 7 bases from J; junction bases left unmatched: 18. The CDR3 is 19 residues long. The germline V gene has CDR1 MDHEN and CDR2 SYDVKM. CDR3 nucleotide sequence: TGTGCCAGCAGTTTTCGATTCCGGGACAGGGGGCTCATGGTCCGTGGCTACACCTTC. It codes for CASSFRFRDRGLMVRGYTF.

The gene calls are TRBV7-9 and TRBJ1-4; D might be TRBD1 (6 bases). CDR3 length equals 15 residues. Germline CDR1 SEHNR, CDR2 FQNEAQ (reference sequence). Trimming stripped 1 base from V and 5 bases from J, with 11 bases between. The CDR3 DNA follows: TGTGCCAGCAGCTTAGGGTCCACAGGGAATGAAAAACTGTTTTTT. This gives the protein CASSLGSTGNEKLFF.

The CDR3 DNA sequence: TGTGCCTGGAGACGGACTAGCGGGGGGCCTGGGTACGAGCAGTACTTC. Protein sequence: CAWRRTSGGPGYEQYF. This sequence joins TRBV30 and TRBJ2-7, with 14 positions matching TRBD2. The CDR3 covers 16 residues. V shed 3 bases and J 4 bases; nucleotides not matched to a gene: 8. Germline CDR1 and CDR2: GTSNPN and SVGIG (reference sequence).

The chain uses TRBV27 and TRBJ2-7, with 16 bases lining up with TRBD2. CDR3 size: 17 residues. J gave up 1 base and V 5 bases, and 5 bases lay outside the gene matches. Germline V gene data show CDR1 as MNHEY and CDR2 as SMNVEV (reference sequence). CDR3 in amino acids: CASSPGLAGGLSYEQYF. In DNA, the CDR3 is TGTGCCAGCAGTCCGGGACTAGCGGGAGGGCTTTCCTACGAGCAGTACTTC.